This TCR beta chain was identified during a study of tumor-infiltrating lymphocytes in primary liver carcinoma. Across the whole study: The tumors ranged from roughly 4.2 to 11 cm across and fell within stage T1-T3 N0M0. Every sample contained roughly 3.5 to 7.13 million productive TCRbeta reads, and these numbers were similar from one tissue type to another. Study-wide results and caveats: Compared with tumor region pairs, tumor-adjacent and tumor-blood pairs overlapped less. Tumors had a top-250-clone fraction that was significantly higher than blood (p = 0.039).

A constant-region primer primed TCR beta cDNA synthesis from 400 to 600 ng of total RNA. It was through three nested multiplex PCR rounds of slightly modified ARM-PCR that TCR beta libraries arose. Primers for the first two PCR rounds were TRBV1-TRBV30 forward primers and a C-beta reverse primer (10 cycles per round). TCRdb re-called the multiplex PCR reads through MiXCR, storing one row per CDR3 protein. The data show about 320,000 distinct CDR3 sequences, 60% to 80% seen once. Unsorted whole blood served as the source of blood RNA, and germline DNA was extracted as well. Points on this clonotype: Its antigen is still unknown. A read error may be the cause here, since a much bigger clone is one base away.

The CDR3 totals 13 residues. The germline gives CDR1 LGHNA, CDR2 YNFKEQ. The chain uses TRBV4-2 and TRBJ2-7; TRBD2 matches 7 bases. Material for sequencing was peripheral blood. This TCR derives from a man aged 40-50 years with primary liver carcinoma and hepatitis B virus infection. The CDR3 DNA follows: TGTGCCAGCAGCCATGATAGGCCCGGGACTACACTTTTC. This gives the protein CASSHDRPGTTLF.